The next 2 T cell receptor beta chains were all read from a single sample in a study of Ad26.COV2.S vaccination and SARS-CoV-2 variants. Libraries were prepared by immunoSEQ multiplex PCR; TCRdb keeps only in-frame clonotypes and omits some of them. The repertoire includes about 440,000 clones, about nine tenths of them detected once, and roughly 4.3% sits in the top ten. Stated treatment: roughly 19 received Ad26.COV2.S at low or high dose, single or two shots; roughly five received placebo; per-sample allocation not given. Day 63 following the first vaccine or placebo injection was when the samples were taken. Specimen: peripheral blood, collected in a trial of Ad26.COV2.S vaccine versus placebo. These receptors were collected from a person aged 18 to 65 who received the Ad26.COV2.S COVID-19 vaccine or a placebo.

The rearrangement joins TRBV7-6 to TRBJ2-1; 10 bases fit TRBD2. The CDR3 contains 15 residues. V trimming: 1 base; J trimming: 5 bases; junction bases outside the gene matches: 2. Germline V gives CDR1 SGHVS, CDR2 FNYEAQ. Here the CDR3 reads CASSLGTSGNNEQFF. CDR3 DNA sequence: TGTGCCAGCAGCTTAGGGACTAGCGGCAACAATGAGCAGTTCTTC.

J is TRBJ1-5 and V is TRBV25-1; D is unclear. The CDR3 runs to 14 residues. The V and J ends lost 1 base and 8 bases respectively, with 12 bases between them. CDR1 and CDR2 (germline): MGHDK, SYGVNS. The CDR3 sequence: CASSESDLREPQHF. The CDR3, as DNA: TGTGCCAGCAGTGAATCGGACCTTCGCGAGCCCCAGCATTTT.